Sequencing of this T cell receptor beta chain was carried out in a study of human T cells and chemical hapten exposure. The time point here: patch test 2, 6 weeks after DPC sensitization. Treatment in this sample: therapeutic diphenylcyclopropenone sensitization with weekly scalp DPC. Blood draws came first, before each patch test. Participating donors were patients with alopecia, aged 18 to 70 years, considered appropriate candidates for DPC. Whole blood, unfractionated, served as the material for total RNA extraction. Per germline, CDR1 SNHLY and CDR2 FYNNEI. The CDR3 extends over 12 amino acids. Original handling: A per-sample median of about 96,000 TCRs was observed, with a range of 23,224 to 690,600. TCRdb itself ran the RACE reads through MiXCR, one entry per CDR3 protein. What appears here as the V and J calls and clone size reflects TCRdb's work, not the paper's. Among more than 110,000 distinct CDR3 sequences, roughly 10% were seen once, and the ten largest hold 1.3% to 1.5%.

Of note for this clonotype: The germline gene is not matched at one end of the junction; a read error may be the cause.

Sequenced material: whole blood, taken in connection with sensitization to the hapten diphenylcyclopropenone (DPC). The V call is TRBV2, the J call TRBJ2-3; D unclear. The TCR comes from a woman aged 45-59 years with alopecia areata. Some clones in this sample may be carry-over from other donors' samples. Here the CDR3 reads CASTKDLTSSLF. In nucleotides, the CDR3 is TGTGCCAGCACTAAGGACCTCACCTCCTCCCTATTT.